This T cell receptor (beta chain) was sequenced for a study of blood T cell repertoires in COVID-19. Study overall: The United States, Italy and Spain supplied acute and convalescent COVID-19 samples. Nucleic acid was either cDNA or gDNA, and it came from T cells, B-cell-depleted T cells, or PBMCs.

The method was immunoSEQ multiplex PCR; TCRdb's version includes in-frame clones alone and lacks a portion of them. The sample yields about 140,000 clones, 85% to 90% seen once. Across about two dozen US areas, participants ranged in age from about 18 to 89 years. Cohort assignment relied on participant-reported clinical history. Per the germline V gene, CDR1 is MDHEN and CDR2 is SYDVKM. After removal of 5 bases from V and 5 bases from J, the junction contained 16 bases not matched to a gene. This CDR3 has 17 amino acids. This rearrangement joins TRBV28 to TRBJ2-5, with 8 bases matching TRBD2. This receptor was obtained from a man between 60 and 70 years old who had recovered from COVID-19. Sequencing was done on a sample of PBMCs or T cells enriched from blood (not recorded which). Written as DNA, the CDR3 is TGTGCCAGCAGTCTACCTAGCGGGCAGAGGGGTAGGGAGACCCAGTACTTC. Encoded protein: CASSLPSGQRGRETQYF. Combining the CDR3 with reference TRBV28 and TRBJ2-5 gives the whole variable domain DVKVTQSSRYLVKRTGEKVFLECVQDMDHENMFWYRQDPGLGLRLIYFSYDVKMKEKGDIPEGYSVSREKKERFSLILESASTNQTSMYLCASSLPSGQRGRETQYFGPGTRLLVL.